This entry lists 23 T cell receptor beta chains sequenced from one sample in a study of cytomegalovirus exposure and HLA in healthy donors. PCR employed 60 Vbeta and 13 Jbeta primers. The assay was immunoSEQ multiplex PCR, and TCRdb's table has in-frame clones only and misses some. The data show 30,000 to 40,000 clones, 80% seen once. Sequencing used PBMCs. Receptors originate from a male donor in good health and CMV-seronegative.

CDR3 in DNA: TGTGCCAGCAGCCTACTAGCGGGAACGGATGAGCAGTTCTTC. Translated: CASSLLAGTDEQFF. The rearrangement links TRBV5-8 to TRBJ2-1, with 10 bases aligning to TRBD2. Germline CDR1 reads SGHTS; CDR2 reads YDEGEE. The CDR3 sequence is 14 residues long. Unmatched junction bases numbered 6, after V lost 4 bases and J lost 8 bases.

CDR3 coding DNA: TGTGCCAGCAGCTTAAACCCTGGGCACCCGACAGATACGCAGTATTTT. Protein: CASSLNPGHPTDTQYF. The chain carries TRBV7-2 and TRBJ2-3; unclear D gene. V lost 2 bases to trimming and J lost 3 bases, with 15 bases between them. The CDR3 extends over 16 amino acids. Germline loops: CDR1 SGHTA, CDR2 FQGNSA.

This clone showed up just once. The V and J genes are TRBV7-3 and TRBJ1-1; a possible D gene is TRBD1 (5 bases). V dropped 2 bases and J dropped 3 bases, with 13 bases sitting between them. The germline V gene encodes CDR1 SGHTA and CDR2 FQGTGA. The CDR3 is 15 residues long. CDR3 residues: CASSLQGAGDTEAFF. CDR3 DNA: TGTGCCAGCAGCTTACAGGGAGCGGGGGACACTGAAGCTTTCTTT.

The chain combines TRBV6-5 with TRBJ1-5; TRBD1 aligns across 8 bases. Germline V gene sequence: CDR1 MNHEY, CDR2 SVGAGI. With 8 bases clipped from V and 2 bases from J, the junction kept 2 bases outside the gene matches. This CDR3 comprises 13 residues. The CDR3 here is CASSTGGNQPQHF. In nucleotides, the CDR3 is TGTGCCAGCTCGACAGGGGGCAATCAGCCCCAGCATTTT.

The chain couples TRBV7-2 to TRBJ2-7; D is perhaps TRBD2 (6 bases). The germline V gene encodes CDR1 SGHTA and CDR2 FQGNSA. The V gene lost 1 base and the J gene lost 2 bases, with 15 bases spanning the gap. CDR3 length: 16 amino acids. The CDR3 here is CASSLGGSGLTYEQYF. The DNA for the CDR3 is TGTGCCAGCAGCTTAGGAGGTAGCGGTCTCACCTACGAGCAGTACTTC.

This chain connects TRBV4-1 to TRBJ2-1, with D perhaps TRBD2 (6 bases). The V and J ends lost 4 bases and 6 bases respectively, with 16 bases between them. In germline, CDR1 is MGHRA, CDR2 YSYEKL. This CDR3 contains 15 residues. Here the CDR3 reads CASSPQGGARNEQFF. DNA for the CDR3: TGCGCCAGCAGCCCCCAGGGCGGGGCCCGCAATGAGCAGTTCTTC.

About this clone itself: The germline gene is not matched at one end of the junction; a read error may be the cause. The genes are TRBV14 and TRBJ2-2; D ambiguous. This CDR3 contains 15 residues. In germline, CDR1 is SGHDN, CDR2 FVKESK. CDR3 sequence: CASSQDRPDTGELFF. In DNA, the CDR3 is TGTGCCAGCAGCCAAGACCGGCCAGACACGGGGGAGCTGTTTTTT.

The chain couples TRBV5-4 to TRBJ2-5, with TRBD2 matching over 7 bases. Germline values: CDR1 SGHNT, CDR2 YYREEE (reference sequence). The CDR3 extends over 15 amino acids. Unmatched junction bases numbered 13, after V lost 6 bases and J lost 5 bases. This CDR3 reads CASTFGGGGGETQYF. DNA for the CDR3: TGTGCCAGCACTTTCGGAGGCGGGGGTGGCGAGACCCAGTACTTC.

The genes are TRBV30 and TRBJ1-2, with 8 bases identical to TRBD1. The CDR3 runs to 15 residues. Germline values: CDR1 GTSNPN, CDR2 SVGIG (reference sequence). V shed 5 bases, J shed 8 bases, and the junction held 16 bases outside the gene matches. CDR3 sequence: CAWVLSGQDFRGYTF. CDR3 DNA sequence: TGTGCCTGGGTGTTGTCGGGACAGGATTTTCGAGGCTACACCTTC.

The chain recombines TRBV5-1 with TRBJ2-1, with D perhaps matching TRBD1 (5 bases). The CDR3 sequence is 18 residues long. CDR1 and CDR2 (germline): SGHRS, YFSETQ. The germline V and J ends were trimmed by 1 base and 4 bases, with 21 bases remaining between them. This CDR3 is CASSLPSNADTNYNEQFF. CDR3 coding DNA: TGCGCCAGCAGCTTGCCATCCAATGCGGACACCAATTACAATGAGCAGTTCTTC.

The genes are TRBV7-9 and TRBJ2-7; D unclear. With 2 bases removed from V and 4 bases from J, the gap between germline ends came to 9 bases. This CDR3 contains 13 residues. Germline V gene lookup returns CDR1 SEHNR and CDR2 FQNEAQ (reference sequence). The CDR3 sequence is CASSLIEVYEQYF. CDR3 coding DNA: TGTGCCAGCAGCTTAATAGAGGTTTACGAGCAGTACTTC. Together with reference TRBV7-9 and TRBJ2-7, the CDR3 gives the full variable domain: DTGVSQNPRHKITKRGQNVTFRCDPISEHNRLYWYRQTLGQGPEFLTYFQNEAQLEKSRLLSDRFSAERPKGSFSTLEIQRTEQGDSAMYLCASSLIEVYEQYFGPGTRLTVT.

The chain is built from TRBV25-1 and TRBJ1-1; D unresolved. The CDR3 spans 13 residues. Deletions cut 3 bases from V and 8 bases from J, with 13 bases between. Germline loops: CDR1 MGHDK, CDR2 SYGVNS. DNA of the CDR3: TGTGCCAGCAGTGACAGTAACCTCAGAGAAGCTTTCTTT. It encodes CASSDSNLREAFF.

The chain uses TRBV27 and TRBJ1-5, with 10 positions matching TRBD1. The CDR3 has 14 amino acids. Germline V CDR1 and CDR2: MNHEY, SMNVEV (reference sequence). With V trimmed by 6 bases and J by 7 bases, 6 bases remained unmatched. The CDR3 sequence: CASSSTGGGQPQHF. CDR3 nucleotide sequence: TGTGCCAGCAGCTCGACAGGGGGCGGGCAGCCCCAGCATTTT.

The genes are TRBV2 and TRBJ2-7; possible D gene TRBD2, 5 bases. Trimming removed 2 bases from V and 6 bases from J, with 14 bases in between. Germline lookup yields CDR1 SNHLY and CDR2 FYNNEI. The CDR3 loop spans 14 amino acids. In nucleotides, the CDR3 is TGTGCCAGCAGTGAAATTTCCGGGATCGGCGAGCAGTACTTC. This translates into CASSEISGIGEQYF.

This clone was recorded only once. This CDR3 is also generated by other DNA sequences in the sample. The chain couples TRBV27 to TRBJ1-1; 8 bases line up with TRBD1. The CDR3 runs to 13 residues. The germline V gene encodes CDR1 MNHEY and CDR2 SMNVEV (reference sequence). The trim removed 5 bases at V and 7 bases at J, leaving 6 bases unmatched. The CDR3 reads CASSLGQGGEAFF. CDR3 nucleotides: TGTGCCAGCAGTCTAGGACAGGGAGGTGAAGCTTTCTTT.

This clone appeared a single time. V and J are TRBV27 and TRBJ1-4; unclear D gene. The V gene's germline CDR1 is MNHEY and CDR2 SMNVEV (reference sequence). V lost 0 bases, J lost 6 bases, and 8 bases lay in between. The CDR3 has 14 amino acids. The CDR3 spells CASSLSTEHEKLFF. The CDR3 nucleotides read TGTGCCAGCAGTTTATCTACAGAACATGAAAAACTGTTTTTT.

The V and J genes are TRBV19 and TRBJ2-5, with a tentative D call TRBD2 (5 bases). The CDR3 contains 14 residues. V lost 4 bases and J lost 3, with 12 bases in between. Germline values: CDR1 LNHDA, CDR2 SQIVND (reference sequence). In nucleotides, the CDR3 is TGTGCCAGTAGTAGCGATCGACTAAAAGAGACCCAGTACTTC. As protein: CASSSDRLKETQYF.

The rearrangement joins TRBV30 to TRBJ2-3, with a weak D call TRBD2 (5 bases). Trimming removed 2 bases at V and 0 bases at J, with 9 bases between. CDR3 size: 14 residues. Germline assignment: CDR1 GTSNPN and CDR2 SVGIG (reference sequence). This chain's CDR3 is CAWSQDWSTDTQYF. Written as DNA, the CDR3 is TGTGCCTGGAGTCAGGACTGGAGCACAGATACGCAGTATTTT.

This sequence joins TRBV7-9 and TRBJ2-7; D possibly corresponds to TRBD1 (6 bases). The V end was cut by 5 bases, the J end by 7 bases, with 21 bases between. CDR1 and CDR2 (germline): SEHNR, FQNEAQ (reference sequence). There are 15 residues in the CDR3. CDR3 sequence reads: CASSRTGEGVREQYF. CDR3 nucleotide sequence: TGTGCCAGCAGCAGGACGGGTGAGGGGGTGCGGGAGCAGTACTTC.

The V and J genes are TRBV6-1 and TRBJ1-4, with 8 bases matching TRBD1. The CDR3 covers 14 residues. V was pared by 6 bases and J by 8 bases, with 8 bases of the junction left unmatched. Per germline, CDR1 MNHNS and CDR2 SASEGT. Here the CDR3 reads CASRDTGGEEKLFF. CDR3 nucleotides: TGTGCCAGCAGGGATACAGGGGGAGAGGAAAAACTGTTTTTT.

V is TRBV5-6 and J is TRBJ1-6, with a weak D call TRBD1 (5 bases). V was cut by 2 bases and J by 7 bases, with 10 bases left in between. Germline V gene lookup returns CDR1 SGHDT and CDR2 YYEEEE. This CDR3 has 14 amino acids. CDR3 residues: CASSFDSVNSPLHF. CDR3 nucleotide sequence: TGTGCCAGCAGCTTTGACAGCGTGAATTCACCCCTCCACTTT.

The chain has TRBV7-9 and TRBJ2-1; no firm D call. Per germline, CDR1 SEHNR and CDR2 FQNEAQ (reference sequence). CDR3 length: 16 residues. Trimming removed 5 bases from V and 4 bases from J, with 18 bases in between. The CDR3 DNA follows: TGTGCCAGCAGCCTAGGTCCCCGAGGCGGTTACAATGAGCAGTTCTTC. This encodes CASSLGPRGGYNEQFF.

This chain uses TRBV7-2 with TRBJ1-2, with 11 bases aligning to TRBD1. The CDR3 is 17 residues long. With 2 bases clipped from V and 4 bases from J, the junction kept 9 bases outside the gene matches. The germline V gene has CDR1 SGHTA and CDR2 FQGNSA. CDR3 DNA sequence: TGTGCCAGCAGCTTAACCAGGACAGGGGGCTTGACCTATGGCTACACCTTC. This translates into CASSLTRTGGLTYGYTF.